The rows below give T cell receptor beta chains drawn from one sample of a study of blood T cell repertoires in COVID-19. The method was immunoSEQ multiplex PCR; TCRdb's version includes in-frame clones alone and lacks a portion of them. The sample comprises approximately 330,000 clones, about nine tenths of which are singletons, and just over 9.5% rests with the top ten. The sequenced sample was peripheral blood. Receptors were obtained from a man aged 30 to 39 with COVID-19, enrolled during active disease. Each CDR3 is given with its conserved first and last residue. Each record gives: J gene, D gene, V gene, clone size, CDR3 protein, CDR3 DNA. A D gene is named only where the DNA matches it firmly. Expanded clones are given a class, and other clones once, few, many or no size at all.

TRBJ2-2	TRBD2	TRBV28	once	CASSLREGQEDGELFF	TGTGCCAGCAGTTTGAGGGAGGGGCAGGAGGACGGGGAGCTGTTTTTT
TRBJ2-6	TRBD1	TRBV5-1	NA	CASSTGPVSGANVLTF	TGCGCCTCGTCGACAGGGCCCGTCTCTGGGGCCAACGTCCTGACTTTC
TRBJ1-2	NA	TRBV3-1/TRBV3-2	NA	CASSQDRGERENYGYTF	TGTGCCAGCAGCCAAGATCGCGGGGAGAGAGAGAACTATGGCTACACCTTC
TRBJ2-5	TRBD2	TRBV24-1	NA	CATSEREEVETQYF	TGTGCCACCAGTGAACGGGAGGAGGTGGAGACCCAGTACTTC
TRBJ2-1	TRBD1	TRBV27	NA	CASTTGQGGNEQFF	TGTGCCAGCACTACCGGACAGGGGGGTAATGAGCAGTTCTTC
TRBJ2-5	NA	TRBV7-3	NA	CASSLDRQETQYF	TGTGCCAGCAGCTTAGACAGGCAAGAGACCCAGTACTTC
TRBJ1-1	TRBD1	TRBV30	NA	CAWSDRDRRGTEAFF	TGTGCCTGGAGTGACCGGGACAGGCGGGGGACTGAAGCTTTCTTT
TRBJ2-5	NA	TRBV20-1	NA	CSALQETQYF	TGCAGTGCTCTACAAGAGACCCAGTACTTC
TRBJ1-5	TRBD1	TRBV18	NA	CASSQGQGQPQHF	TGTGCCAGCTCCCAAGGACAGGGCCAGCCCCAGCATTTT
TRBJ2-2	NA	TRBV4-2	NA	CASSPGSVVSGELFF	TGTGCCAGCAGCCCAGGCTCAGTCGTCTCCGGGGAGCTGTTTTTT
TRBJ2-5	TRBD2	TRBV5-1	NA	CASSLPSGSGVFGETQYF	TGCGCCAGCAGCTTGCCATCTGGCAGCGGGGTCTTTGGGGAGACCCAGTACTTC
TRBJ2-2	TRBD1	TRBV6-5	NA	CASSDRQGRTGELFF	TGTGCCAGCAGCGACCGACAGGGGCGCACCGGGGAGCTGTTTTTT
TRBJ2-5	TRBD2	TRBV6-2/TRBV6-3	NA	CASSYALAGGPGETQYF	TGTGCCAGCAGTTACGCTCTAGCGGGAGGTCCCGGGGAGACCCAGTACTTC
TRBJ2-3	TRBD2	TRBV7-9	NA	CASSLGLARDTQYF	TGTGCCAGCAGCTTAGGACTAGCGCGAGATACGCAGTATTTT
TRBJ2-1	NA	TRBV15	NA	CATSATPNSYNEQFF	TGTGCCACCAGCGCGACACCCAACTCCTACAATGAGCAGTTCTTC
TRBJ2-3	TRBD2	TRBV24-1	NA	CATSDPGTSGDTQYF	TGTGCCACCAGTGACCCTGGGACTAGCGGAGATACGCAGTATTTT
TRBJ2-3	NA	TRBV7-8	NA	CASTPFSGTDTQYF	TGTGCCAGCACCCCTTTCTCGGGGACAGATACGCAGTATTTT
TRBJ2-1	TRBD2	TRBV7-3	NA	CASSPGLASNEQFF	TGTGCCAGCAGCCCAGGACTAGCGAGCAATGAGCAGTTCTTC
TRBJ1-5	TRBD1	TRBV12-5	few	CASGLVRGGGDNQPQHF	TGTGCTAGTGGTTTGGTACGAGGAGGGGGCGACAATCAGCCCCAGCATTTT
TRBJ1-2	NA	TRBV7-2	NA	CASSLKPQPREGYTF	TGTGCCAGCAGCTTAAAGCCACAGCCCCGGGAGGGCTACACCTTC
TRBJ2-7	TRBD2	TRBV6-2/TRBV6-3	NA	CASSSPHPIGAGDGYEQYF	TGTGCCAGCAGTTCGCCCCACCCTATTGGAGCGGGGGACGGATACGAGCAGTACTTC
TRBJ1-1	NA	TRBV6-2/TRBV6-3	NA	CASSYSSIRGGNTEAFF	TGTGCCAGCAGTTACTCGAGTATCCGGGGGGGGAACACTGAAGCTTTCTTT
TRBJ1-6	TRBD1	TRBV5-1	NA	CASSSGQGAVTWNF	TGCGCCAGCAGCTCCGGACAGGGGGCGGTCACGTGGAACTTT
TRBJ2-4	TRBD1	TRBV5-4	NA	CASSFRDRGVGIQYF	TGTGCCAGCAGCTTCCGGGACAGGGGTGTTGGCATTCAGTACTTC
TRBJ1-2	NA	TRBV3-1/TRBV3-2	NA	CASSQEGFGYTF	TGTGCCAGCAGCCAGGAGGGATTCGGCTACACCTTC
TRBJ1-5	NA	TRBV30	few	CAWSGPGGNQPQHF	TGTGCCTGGAGTGGACCCGGAGGAAATCAGCCCCAGCATTTT
TRBJ2-7	TRBD2	TRBV7-6	few	CASSLDAGGPYEQYF	TGTGCCAGCAGCTTAGACGCGGGGGGGCCCTACGAGCAGTACTTC
TRBJ2-1	NA	TRBV30	NA	CAWSERAGREQFF	TGTGCCTGGAGTGAGCGGGCCGGCCGAGAGCAGTTCTTC
TRBJ2-7	NA	TRBV11-2	NA	CASSSIATPYEQYF	TGTGCCAGCAGCTCTATAGCTACTCCCTACGAGCAGTACTTC
TRBJ2-7	NA	TRBV2	NA	CASSEGPSYRSYEQYF	TGTGCCAGCAGTGAAGGCCCCTCCTACCGCTCCTACGAGCAGTACTTC
TRBJ2-5	TRBD1	TRBV4-1	NA	CASSTGGGETQYF	TGCGCCAGCAGCACAGGGGGTGGGGAGACCCAGTACTTC
TRBJ2-1	NA	TRBV15	NA	CATSRDLVGQQFF	TGTGCCACCAGCAGAGATCTTGTGGGGCAGCAGTTCTTC
TRBJ2-7	TRBD1	TRBV2	NA	CASTWTGGSYEQYF	TGTGCCAGCACATGGACAGGGGGCTCCTACGAGCAGTACTTC
TRBJ2-5	TRBD2	TRBV6-5	NA	CASSPLAGGWETQYF	TGTGCCAGCAGCCCCCTAGCGGGAGGCTGGGAGACCCAGTACTTC
TRBJ2-1	TRBD2	TRBV25-1	few	CASSDLAASYNEQFF	TGTGCCAGCAGTGATCTAGCGGCTTCCTACAATGAGCAGTTCTTC
TRBJ2-1	NA	TRBV5-1	NA	CASSLPGAEQFF	TGCGCCAGCAGCTTGCCAGGGGCCGAGCAGTTCTTC
TRBJ1-4	TRBD1	TRBV5-1	NA	CASSSATGEGWEKLFF	TGCGCCAGCAGCTCGGCGACAGGGGAGGGATGGGAAAAACTGTTTTTT
TRBJ1-1	TRBD1	TRBV27	NA	CASSPSGWDRGVRAEAFF	TGTGCCAGCAGTCCATCTGGGTGGGACAGGGGGGTTCGCGCTGAAGCTTTCTTT
TRBJ1-4	NA	TRBV28	NA	CASSLKGHMANEKLFF	TGTGCCAGCAGTTTAAAGGGGCATATGGCTAATGAAAAACTGTTTTTT